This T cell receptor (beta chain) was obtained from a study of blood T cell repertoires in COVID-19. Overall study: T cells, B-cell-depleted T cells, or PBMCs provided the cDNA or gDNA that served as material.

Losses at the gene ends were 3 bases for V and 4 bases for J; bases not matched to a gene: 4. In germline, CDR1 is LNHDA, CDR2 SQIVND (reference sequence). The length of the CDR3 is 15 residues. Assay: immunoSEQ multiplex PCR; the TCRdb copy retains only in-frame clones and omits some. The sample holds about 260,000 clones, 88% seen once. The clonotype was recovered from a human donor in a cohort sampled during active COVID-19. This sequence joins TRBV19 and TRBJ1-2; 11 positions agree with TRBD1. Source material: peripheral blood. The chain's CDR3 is CASSIGTGGTYGYTF. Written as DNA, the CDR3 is TGTGCCAGTAGTATTGGGACAGGGGGAACCTATGGCTACACCTTC.